Given below is one T cell receptor (beta chain) in context. Its cognate antigen is unknown. Per germline, CDR1 DFQATT and CDR2 SNEGSKA (reference sequence). The CDR3 sequence is 13 residues long. V lost 6 bases and J lost 5, with 14 bases in between. This sample was included in a study of CD8 T cells in Susac syndrome. Findings and caveats of the study: Only a relatively small number of individuals were included in the TCR sequencing and HLA analysis.

Sequencing of TCR beta was performed on blood CD8+ and CD4+ T cells. Isolation of CD8+ and CD4+ T cells was performed negatively, whereas enrichment of TEMRA cells was done by FACS. With random hexamers, reverse transcription was performed on about 0.45 to 1 ug of RNA. With immunoSEQ multiplex PCR, TCR beta CDR3 was amplified across 54 Vbeta and 13 Jbeta. TCRdb reprocessed the immunoSEQ multiplex PCR reads with MiXCR, giving one entry per CDR3 protein. In the table there are some 180,000 distinct CDR3 sequences, less than 95% of which are singletons. This chain joins TRBV20-1 and TRBJ2-1; maybe TRBD2 (6 bases). The receptor was isolated from a human donor in good health. The sample consisted of CD4+ T cells from PBMCs. The CDR3 loop reads CSAWGGRNNEQFF. In DNA, the CDR3 is TGCAGTGCGTGGGGAGGTCGGAACAATGAGCAGTTCTTC.